This T cell receptor beta chain emerged from a study of technical replicates of blood from several donors. V lost 0 bases and J 8 bases, leaving 14 bases between the germline ends. The CDR3 is 15 amino acids. Germline assignment: CDR1 SGHTA and CDR2 FQGNSA. Here immunoSEQ multiplex PCR was the method, and the copy in TCRdb shows in-frame clones only, minus some. The table has around 60,000 clones, 90% to 95% seen once; the top ten hold about 4.4%. This sequence originates from a human donor in good health. Some clones in this sample may be carry-over from other donors' samples. What was sequenced was PBMCs. The chain joins TRBV7-2 to TRBJ2-4; D is unresolved. The DNA for the CDR3 is TGTGCCAGCAGCTTAGCGGGCCCCGTGGGTCACATTCAGTACTTC. It translates to CASSLAGPVGHIQYF.